The source of this T cell receptor beta chain is a study of CD8 T cells in ankylosing spondylitis. Concerning this clonotype itself: Its antigen is as yet unknown.

V was pared by 3 bases and J by 6 bases, with 19 bases between. CDR1 KGHDR and CDR2 SFDVKD come from the germline V gene. The CDR3 has 16 residues. Study findings and constraints: Clones linked to the disease showed a CD8+ phenotype. They occurred at relatively low frequencies in peripheral blood. According to the report, clones linked to the disease were significantly enriched in matched synovial fluid samples taken from ankylosing spondylitis patients. What appeared characteristic of ankylosing spondylitis blood was a TCR beta motif of fewer than ten highly homologous variants.

Making use of molecular barcodes, quantitative 5'-RACE generated TCR beta libraries. Each CDR3 protein gets one entry after TCRdb re-called the 5' RACE reads with MiXCR. This repertoire shows about 260,000 distinct CDR3 sequences, 20% to 30% found once; its top ten account for approximately 0.61%. The sample consisted of blood, either unsorted or a sorted T cell fraction (not recorded which). The sequence was obtained from a male donor with ankylosing spondylitis or in good health (not recorded which). The rearrangement links TRBV24-1 to TRBJ2-5; D gene uncertain. The CDR3 region has the DNA TGTGCCACCAGTGATAACCGGGCCAAGGGTGGGCAGACCCAGTACTTC. Translated: CATSDNRAKGGQTQYF.